Sequencing of this T cell receptor (beta chain) was carried out in a study of shared clonotypes between healthy human individuals. The CDR3 totals 16 residues. V was pared by 4 bases and J by 0 bases, with 6 bases of the junction left unmatched. The germline V gene encodes CDR1 SGHNT and CDR2 YYREEE (reference sequence). TCRdb keeps only in-frame clones here, not all; method: immunoSEQ multiplex PCR. The sample carries some 650,000 clones, 97% recorded once. This clonotype was obtained from a woman in her twenties or thirties in good health. Sequencing input: naive CD4+ T cells sorted from blood. Sample subset: CD45RA+ positively selected. The chain has TRBV5-4 and TRBJ2-1, with TRBD2 matching 8 bases. The CDR3 reads CASSRAGGSSYNEQFF. The CDR3, as DNA: TGTGCCAGCAGCAGGGCGGGGGGAAGCTCCTACAATGAGCAGTTCTTC.